What follows are 19 T cell receptor beta chains derived from one specimen sequenced in a study of metastatic and nonmetastatic thyroid tumors. With MiXCR, TCRdb reprocessed the PCR reads. Of approximately 44,000 clones listed, around 28% are singletons. Thyroid surgery was performed in patients who had received no treatment beforehand. Sample: blood. The receptors were gathered from a male donor with papillary thyroid cancer or a benign thyroid nodule (not recorded which). Some clones in this sample may be carry-over from other donors' samples.

This clone was detected many times. The CDR3 protein is CASSAGLAGTDTQYF. CDR3 nucleotides: TGTGCCAGCAGCGCAGGACTAGCGGGCACAGATACGCAGTATTTT. This rearrangement joins TRBV11-3 to TRBJ2-3; 10 bases are a match to TRBD2. The V segment lost 5 bases and the J segment 1 base; nucleotides outside the gene matches: 3. This CDR3 is built from 15 residues. The germline V gene has CDR1 SGHNT and CDR2 YENEEA.

Remarks on this clone: The junction differs from germline at one of its ends, possibly a read error. The chain joins TRBV12-3 or TRBV12-4 to TRBJ2-7; 10 nucleotides match TRBD2. This CDR3 spans 17 amino acids. CDR3 protein: CAISFGGPSGGNYEQYF. The CDR3 region has the DNA TGTGCCATCAGTTTCGGGGGACCTAGCGGGGGTAATTACGAGCAGTACTTC.

In its sample, this clone was seen a few times. One junction end disagrees with the germline gene, perhaps due to a read error. This chain connects TRBV19 to TRBJ2-7; D ambiguous. Germline V lookup: CDR1 LNHDA, CDR2 SQIVND (reference sequence). This CDR3 is built from 15 residues. CDR3 sequence: CASSAGADGAYDQYF. The CDR3 DNA sequence: TGTGCCAGTAGCGCTGGTGCAGACGGTGCCTACGATCAGTACTTC.

This clone was counted at least ten times. This chain joins TRBV29-1 and TRBJ2-7; D is uncertain. The CDR3 totals 12 residues. Germline V lookup: CDR1 SQVTM, CDR2 ANQGSEA. Trimming took off 5 bases at V and 0 bases at J, with 8 bases between the two ends. CDR3 region: CSVIESSYEQYF. The CDR3 DNA reads TGCAGCGTTATAGAGAGCTCCTACGAGCAGTACTTC.

This clone was recorded a few times. The germline gene is not matched at one end of the junction; a read error may be the cause. The J gene is TRBJ2-1, the V gene TRBV6-2 or TRBV6-3; D is possibly TRBD2 (5 bases). The CDR3 is made up of 14 amino acids. Germline V gene sequence: CDR1 MNHEY, CDR2 SVGEGT. In DNA form, the CDR3 reads TGTGTCAGCGGAGAGTGGGGCTCCTACAATGAGCAGTTCTTC. It is translated as CVSGEWGSYNEQFF.

In regard to this clone: This may arise from a read error, as a much more abundant clone is one base away. This rearrangement joins TRBV7-7 to TRBJ1-5, with no clear D. The CDR3 length is 11 residues. Looked up from germline, CDR1 is SSHAT and CDR2 is FNYEAQ (reference sequence). The CDR3 DNA reads as TGTGATAGTTCCAATGGCCAGCCCCAGCATTTT. Translating gives CDSSNGQPQHF.

This chain links TRBV15 with TRBJ2-1; D unclear. The CDR3 is 16 amino acids. Germline CDR1 reads LNHNV; CDR2 reads YYDKDF (reference sequence). V shed 1 base and J shed 4 bases, with 14 bases lying between them. In nucleotides, the CDR3 is TGTGCCACCAGCAGAGGGGCAGTCATCGTATACAATGAGCAGTTCTTC. Translated: CATSRGAVIVYNEQFF.

This clone turned up a few times. The gene calls are TRBV5-1 and TRBJ1-2, with D possibly matching TRBD1 (5 bases). This CDR3 contains 13 residues. Deletions cut 4 bases from V and 1 base from J, with 8 bases between. Germline V CDR1 and CDR2: SGHRS, YFSETQ. The CDR3 spells CASSQTVNYGYTF. As DNA, the CDR3 is TGCGCCAGCAGCCAGACAGTTAACTATGGCTACACCTTC.

With regard to this clone: The CDR3 does not end in the conserved phenylalanine or tryptophan, so this is likely a read error. This chain connects TRBV12-3 or TRBV12-4 to TRBJ1-5; a possible D gene is TRBD1 (5 bases). The CDR3 length is 17 residues. The V end lost 3 bases, the J end lost 0 bases, and 15 bases lay between the germline ends. Here the CDR3 DNA reads TGTGCCAGCAGTTTTCTCCAGGGCCCCTATAGCAATCAGCCCCAGCATGTT. Translating it yields CASSFLQGPYSNQPQHV.

In its sample, this clone was seen a few times. This sequence joins TRBV6-1 and TRBJ2-7; TRBD2 aligns across 11 bases. Trimming took 6 bases from V and 0 from J; bases not matched to a gene: 7. CDR1 and CDR2 from the germline V gene are MNHNS and SASEGT. This CDR3 contains 16 residues. CDR3 nucleotide sequence: TGTGCCAGCAGCGGCCGAACTAGCGGGAGCTCCTACGAGCAGTACTTC. Translation: CASSGRTSGSSYEQYF.

By frequency in the sample, this clone is medium-sized. J is TRBJ1-3 and V is TRBV6-1; D remains ambiguous. Deletions cut 5 bases from V and 0 bases from J, with 14 bases between. The germline gives CDR1 MNHNS, CDR2 SASEGT. The CDR3 contains 16 residues. This chain's CDR3 is CASSPGSGPSGNTIYF. The CDR3 DNA sequence: TGTGCCAGCAGTCCTGGCAGTGGCCCCTCTGGAAACACCATATATTTT.

This clone occurred a few times. The chain recombines TRBV6-1 with TRBJ1-1; TRBD1 matches at 9 bases. In germline, CDR1 is MNHNS, CDR2 SASEGT. With V trimmed by 7 bases and J by 7 bases, 13 bases remained unmatched. The CDR3 consists of 15 residues. CDR3 sequence: CASTKSGTGKDEAFF. CDR3 nucleotides: TGTGCCAGCACTAAATCCGGGACAGGGAAGGATGAAGCTTTCTTT.

Of note for this clone: Possible read error: a much larger clone is one base away. The sample carries other DNA sequences with the same CDR3. J is TRBJ2-1 and V is TRBV5-4, with D possibly being TRBD1 (5 bases). Trimming cost V 5 bases and J 16 bases, with 28 bases left between them. The CDR3 runs 15 residues. Germline CDR1 reads SGHNT; CDR2 reads YYREEE (reference sequence). The CDR3 DNA reads TGTGCCAGCAGTCCCCCCGACAGCTGGGGCAATGAGCCCTTCTTC. Translation gives CASSPPDSWGNEPFF.

The gene calls are TRBV6-1 and TRBJ1-3; D ambiguous. The germline gives CDR1 MNHNS, CDR2 SASEGT. The CDR3 spans 13 residues. With 7 bases removed from V and 1 base from J, the gap between germline ends came to 8 bases. CDR3 coding DNA: TGTGCCAGCACTTTGGTTTCTGGAAACACCATATATTTT. This gives the protein CASTLVSGNTIYF.

This chain links TRBV6-1 with TRBJ2-1; a weak D match, TRBD2 (7 bases). There are 15 residues in the CDR3. V was cut by 6 bases and J by 9 bases, with 21 bases left in between. Germline V lookup: CDR1 MNHNS, CDR2 SASEGT. For the CDR3, the DNA is TGTGCCAGCAGGGGCGGGGGCTCAAGTGTCGGTGAGCAGTTCTTC. As protein: CASRGGGSSVGEQFF.

The V gene is TRBV15, the J gene TRBJ1-5; a possible D gene is TRBD1 (5 bases). Germline CDR1 reads LNHNV; CDR2 reads YYDKDF (reference sequence). Trimming stripped 1 base from V and 3 bases from J, with 10 bases between. The CDR3 spans 15 residues. This CDR3 is CATSRGGGNNQPQHF. The CDR3 DNA reads as TGTGCCACCAGCAGAGGGGGGGGTAACAATCAGCCCCAGCATTTT.

V and J are TRBV11-2 and TRBJ2-2; the match to TRBD1 covers 7 bases. CDR1 and CDR2 (germline): SGHAT, FQNNGV. Germline trimming cut 6 bases from V and 10 bases from J; bases unmatched to any gene: 8. The length of the CDR3 is 13 residues. The CDR3 coding sequence is TGTGCCAGCAGTACAGGGGTTTCCTTGGAGCTGTTTTTT. Translated, it gives CASSTGVSLELFF.

The J gene is TRBJ2-1, the V gene TRBV20-1; either TRBD1 or TRBD2 may fit D (6 bases each). CDR3 size: 13 residues. V dropped 8 bases and J dropped 10 bases, with 21 bases sitting between them. Germline V gene sequence: CDR1 DFQATT, CDR2 SNEGSKA (reference sequence). The CDR3 here is CSTELGGSGEQFF. The CDR3 bases are TGCAGTACGGAACTAGGGGGAAGCGGGGAGCAGTTCTTC.

This clone was seen repeatedly, ten times or more. The rearrangement links TRBV28 to TRBJ2-1; D may match TRBD1 or TRBD2 (5 bases each). The germline V gene encodes CDR1 MDHEN and CDR2 SYDVKM. The CDR3 has 14 residues. The V and J ends lost 0 bases and 9 bases respectively, with 12 bases between them. DNA of the CDR3: TGTGCCAGCAGTTTATGGGACGACAGCGGTGAGCAGTTCTTC. It encodes CASSLWDDSGEQFF.